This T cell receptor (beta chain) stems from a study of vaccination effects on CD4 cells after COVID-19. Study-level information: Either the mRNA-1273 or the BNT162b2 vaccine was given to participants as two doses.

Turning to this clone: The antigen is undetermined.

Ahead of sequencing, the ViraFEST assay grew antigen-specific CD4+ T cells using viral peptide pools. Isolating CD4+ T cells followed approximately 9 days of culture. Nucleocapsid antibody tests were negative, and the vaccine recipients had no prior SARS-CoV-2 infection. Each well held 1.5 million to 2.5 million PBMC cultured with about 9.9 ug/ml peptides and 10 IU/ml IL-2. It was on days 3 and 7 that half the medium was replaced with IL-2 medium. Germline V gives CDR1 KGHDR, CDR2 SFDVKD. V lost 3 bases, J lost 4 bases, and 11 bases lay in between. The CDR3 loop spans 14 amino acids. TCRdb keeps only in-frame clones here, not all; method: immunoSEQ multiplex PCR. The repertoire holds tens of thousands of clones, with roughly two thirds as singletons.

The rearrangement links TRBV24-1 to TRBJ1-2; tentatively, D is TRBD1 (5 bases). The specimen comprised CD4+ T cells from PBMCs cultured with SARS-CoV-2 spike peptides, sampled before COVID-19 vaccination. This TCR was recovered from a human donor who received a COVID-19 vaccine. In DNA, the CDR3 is TGTGCCACCAGTGATCCTGGGACCGGCTATGGCTACACCTTC. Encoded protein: CATSDPGTGYGYTF.